This TCR beta chain was sequenced for a study of human CD8 memory T cell subsets. The CDR3 extends over 12 amino acids. Looked up from germline, CDR1 is SQVTM and CDR2 is ANQGSEA. Preparation of the TCR beta libraries relied on UMI-labeled 5' RACE. TCRdb re-called the 5' RACE reads; one entry per CDR3 protein, DNA not given. Recorded for this sample: fewer than 8,000 distinct CDR3 sequences. The rearrangement links TRBV29-1 to TRBJ2-7. Material: CD8+ T cells from PBMCs. The clonotype was recovered from a human donor in good health. CDR3 amino acids: CSVAARAYEQYF.